What follows describes a single T cell receptor (beta chain). No antigen is known for it. TCRdb keeps only in-frame clones here, not all; method: immunoSEQ multiplex PCR. The sample lists about 67,000 clones; roughly 85% were seen once. Peripheral blood came from all dose cohorts at three timepoints. The sample belongs to a study of OX40 agonist ivuxolimab in advanced cancers. In the study overall: Patients were treated with ivuxolimab, an agonistic anti-OX40 (CD134) antibody. Whole-study results and caveats: Also showing low normalized T-cell clonal expansion were some of the nonresponders.

V shed 1 base, J shed 4 bases, and the junction held 8 bases outside the gene matches. CDR1 SGHNT and CDR2 YYREEE come from the germline V gene (reference sequence). This CDR3 spans 16 amino acids. V is TRBV5-4 and J is TRBJ1-2; 9 nucleotides align to TRBD1. The origin of this receptor is an adult with an advanced solid tumor such as melanoma, head and neck, liver or kidney cancer. The material sequenced was CD4+ or CD8+ T cells sorted from blood, taken in a trial of the OX40 agonist ivuxolimab. The CDR3 DNA follows: TGTGCCAGCAGCTTGTCCGGACAGGGGTTTCCCTATGGCTACACCTTC. Protein: CASSLSGQGFPYGYTF.